This entry describes one T cell receptor (beta chain). V was clipped by 5 bases and J by 1 base; unmatched bases: 4. Germline loops: CDR1 MDHEN, CDR2 SYDVKM. The CDR3 is 14 amino acids. This sample was included in a study of PD-1 blockade in classical Hodgkin lymphoma. Study summary: Treatment was intravenous nivolumab, 3 mg/kg every 2 weeks, until progression.

Time point: cycle 4 day 1 (C4D1), after 6 weeks of nivolumab. Each patient's relapse followed autologous stem cell transplantation, and brentuximab vedotin exposure varied. Clones were sequenced by immunoSEQ multiplex PCR, and TCRdb holds only the in-frame ones, with some missing. The data hold 45,000 to 55,000 clones, with about 75% observed a single time. The chain joins TRBV28 to TRBJ2-5; TRBD1 agrees at 7 bases. The specimen was peripheral blood mononuclear cells (PBMCs), collected before the fourth cycle of nivolumab. This TCR was recovered from a human donor with classical Hodgkin lymphoma. For the CDR3, the DNA is TGTGCCAGCAGTCCGCGACAGGGCCAAGAGACCCAGTACTTC. It specifies CASSPRQGQETQYF.